This TCR beta chain came from a study of T cells in Graves' hyperthyroidism and ophthalmopathy. This clonotype was detected ten times or more. The target antigen is unknown. Findings and caveats of the study: Clonotypes that were expanded in thyroid above 0.001 mostly appeared in blood too.

CDR1 MNHNS and CDR2 SASEGT come from the germline V gene. The V end lost 6 bases, the J end lost 8 bases, and 10 bases lay between the germline ends. The CDR3 totals 12 residues. RNA transcripts yielded amplified TCR beta CDR3 regions. The HTBI primer set was used in a first-round RT-PCR of the TCR CDR3. One entry per CDR3 protein results from TCRdb running MiXCR on the multiplex PCR reads. The profile shows over 650,000 distinct CDR3 sequences, approximately 16% of them singletons. This receptor was obtained from a man younger than 35 with Graves' hyperthyroidism. V and J are TRBV6-1 and TRBJ1-4; D is ambiguous. Sequencing used blood. The CDR3 region is CASRALGEKLFF. CDR3 in DNA: TGTGCCAGCAGGGCCCTCGGGGAAAAACTGTTTTTT.